Below, 16 T cell receptor beta chains from the same sample are listed, as sequenced in a study of response to subunit inactivated influenza vaccine. MiXCR, run by TCRdb on the RT-PCR reads, gives a single entry per CDR3 protein. The table has just over 300,000 distinct CDR3 sequences, roughly 20% seen once. The specimen comprised PBMCs from blood, sampled less than 22 months after vaccination. The receptors derive from a man aged 45 to 75 who received an inactivated influenza vaccine.

This clonotype has a handful of counts. This CDR3 is CSVVFRLLETQYF. The CDR3 bases are TGCAGCGTTGTATTTCGACTATTAGAGACCCAGTACTTC. The rearrangement joins TRBV29-1 to TRBJ2-5; D is perhaps TRBD2 (5 bases). Germline values: CDR1 SQVTM, CDR2 ANQGSEA. The CDR3 is 13 amino acids. Between the trimmed V and J ends, which lost 4 bases and 4 bases, there was a span of 13 bases. Full variable domain (rest looked up from reference TRBV29-1 and TRBJ2-5): SAVISQKPSRDICQRGTSLTIQCQVDSQVTMMFWYRQQPGQSLTLIATANQGSEATYESGFVIDKFPISRPNLTFSTLTVSNMSPEDSSIYLCSVVFRLLETQYFGPGTRLLVL.

This chain connects TRBV28 to TRBJ1-2, with D possibly matching TRBD1 (6 bases). Germline CDR1 MDHEN, CDR2 SYDVKM. Trimming pared 8 bases from V and 8 bases from J, leaving 24 bases between. CDR3 length: 15 residues. Written as DNA, the CDR3 is TGTGCCAGCGCGTACCCGGGGGGCAGCGCCGTCGGCTACACCTTC. Residues: CASAYPGGSAVGYTF.

The table lists this clonotype with many counts. This chain links TRBV7-2 with TRBJ2-7, with TRBD1 as a possible D gene (6 bases). The CDR3 runs 14 residues. Germline loops: CDR1 SGHTA, CDR2 FQGNSA. Trimming took 2 bases from V and 0 from J, leaving 8 bases between them. The CDR3 is CASSLYRVSYEQYF. CDR3 nucleotide sequence: TGTGCCAGCAGCTTATACAGGGTCTCCTACGAGCAGTACTTC.

The V gene is TRBV5-1, the J gene TRBJ1-3; 12 bases line up with TRBD1. There are 16 residues in the CDR3. The germline gives CDR1 SGHRS, CDR2 YFSETQ. V trimming: 7 bases; J trimming: 3 bases; junction bases outside the gene matches: 8. The CDR3 spells CASGRGQGAFGNTIYF. CDR3 DNA sequence: TGCGCCAGCGGTCGGGGACAGGGGGCATTTGGAAACACCATATATTTT.

This sequence joins TRBV24-1 and TRBJ2-1; D gene ambiguous. The CDR3 loop spans 12 amino acids. Germline V lookup: CDR1 KGHDR, CDR2 SFDVKD. The V gene lost 5 bases and the J gene lost 10 bases, with 11 bases spanning the gap. CDR3 nucleotides: TGTGCCACCAGTGGGTTGGACGGAGAGCAGTTCTTC. As protein: CATSGLDGEQFF.

This clonotype was seen many times. The chain employs TRBV30 and TRBJ1-6; no definite D call. CDR3 length: 15 amino acids. Germline V gene data show CDR1 as GTSNPN and CDR2 as SVGIG (reference sequence). Trimming left V 4 bases short and J 0 bases short, with 10 bases between. CDR3 protein: CAWTPGSSYNSPLHF. The CDR3 coding sequence is TGTGCCTGGACCCCGGGCAGCTCCTATAATTCACCCCTCCACTTT.

The rearrangement links TRBV27 to TRBJ2-1; 12 bases are shared with TRBD2. This CDR3 contains 16 residues. From germline, CDR1 is MNHEY and CDR2 SMNVEV (reference sequence). The J segment lost 5 bases and the V segment lost 4 bases, leaving 6 bases of the junction unmatched. The CDR3 DNA follows: TGTGCCAGCAGTTCCAGACTAGCGGGAGTCAACAATGAGCAGTTCTTC. This gives the protein CASSSRLAGVNNEQFF.

This clonotype was observed a few times. The rearrangement uses TRBV10-2 and TRBJ1-2, with TRBD1 as a possible D gene (6 bases). Germline loops: CDR1 WSHSY, CDR2 SAAADI. V shed 10 bases and J shed 7 bases, with 22 bases lying between them. CDR3 length equals 14 residues. For the CDR3, the DNA is TGCGCCACCTGGGTGGGCCAGGGGTCTTTTGGCTACACCTTC. Protein sequence: CATWVGQGSFGYTF.

This clonotype was found a few times. J is TRBJ2-1 and V is TRBV7-6; no firm D call. Trimming pared 1 base from V and 7 bases from J, leaving 14 bases between. Germline V gives CDR1 SGHVS, CDR2 FNYEAQ. The CDR3 covers 15 residues. CDR3 bases: TGTGCCAGCAGCTTAGAAAGGGATCCCTGGAATGAGCAGTTCTTC. Protein sequence: CASSLERDPWNEQFF.

The chain recombines TRBV5-1 with TRBJ1-6; D is uncertain. Trimming took off 0 bases at V and 10 bases at J, with 8 bases between the two ends. Germline lookup yields CDR1 SGHRS and CDR2 YFSETQ. The CDR3 totals 13 residues. CDR3 DNA sequence: TGCGCCAGCAGCTTGGAAGGGATATCACCCCTCCACTTT. Amino acids: CASSLEGISPLHF.

This clonotype was found many times. The J gene is TRBJ1-2, the V gene TRBV29-1, with 7 bases that match TRBD1. The CDR3 is made up of 14 amino acids. V dropped 7 bases and J dropped 0; count of bases not matched to a gene: 8. Germline CDR1 is SQVTM and CDR2 is ANQGSEA. CDR3 DNA sequence: TGCAGCGATCTTTCCGGGACAGCTAACTATGGCTACACCTTC. Protein: CSDLSGTANYGYTF.

A few counts support this clonotype. This chain links TRBV6-2 or TRBV6-3 with TRBJ1-1; D remains unclear. CDR3 length: 14 residues. V was cut by 8 bases and J by 7 bases, with 20 bases left in between. Germline CDR1 reads MNHEY; CDR2 reads SVGEGT. CDR3 DNA sequence: TGTGCCAGCGCCCACCGGGGATATAGCAGTGAAGCTTTCTTT. It translates to CASAHRGYSSEAFF.

The chain joins TRBV20-1 to TRBJ2-2; 11 bases line up with TRBD1. J gave up 6 bases and V 0 bases, and 3 bases lay outside the gene matches. CDR1 DFQATT and CDR2 SNEGSKA come from the germline V gene (reference sequence). This CDR3 spans 15 amino acids. The CDR3 loop reads CSARDLGQGAGELFF. CDR3 coding DNA: TGCAGTGCTAGAGATTTGGGACAGGGGGCCGGGGAGCTGTTTTTT.

This clonotype was seen more than once but under ten times. The chain recombines TRBV11-2 with TRBJ2-7; perhaps TRBD2 as D (5 bases). Germline V gives CDR1 SGHAT, CDR2 FQNNGV. V lost 6 bases, J lost 7 bases, and 13 bases lay in between. This CDR3 is 12 amino acids long. In DNA, the CDR3 is TGTGCCAGCAGGTCCTTGTCGGGGGAGCAGTACTTC. This codes for CASRSLSGEQYF.

The V gene is TRBV5-1, the J gene TRBJ2-3; D remains ambiguous. Germline values: CDR1 SGHRS, CDR2 YFSETQ. CDR3 length equals 15 residues. V lost 4 bases and J lost 0, with 12 bases in between. The CDR3 spells CASSPPGSSTDTQYF. The CDR3 DNA follows: TGCGCCAGCAGCCCGCCAGGCAGCAGCACAGATACGCAGTATTTT.

This clonotype was picked up a small number of times. V gene TRBV3-1 combines with J gene TRBJ1-1, with D uncertain. Trimming removed 4 bases at V and 0 bases at J, with 12 bases between. The CDR3 contains 15 residues. The germline V gene encodes CDR1 LGHDT and CDR2 YNNKEL (reference sequence). The DNA for the CDR3 is TGTGCCAGCAGCCCCCGGAATAGACTGAACACTGAAGCTTTCTTT. Translation: CASSPRNRLNTEAFF.